The 6 T cell receptor beta chains presented below share a single source sample, sequenced in a study of blood T cell repertoires in COVID-19. Data came from immunoSEQ multiplex PCR; TCRdb stores just in-frame clones and leaves some out. The sample holds around 200,000 clones, roughly 87% seen once. Sample: peripheral blood. The source is a man aged 35 to 55 with active or convalescent COVID-19.

This clone was seen only once. The rearrangement links TRBV9 to TRBJ2-7; the match to TRBD1 covers 12 bases. Germline-derived CDR1 and CDR2 are SGDLS and YYNGEE. V lost 0 bases, J lost 0 bases, and 1 base stayed unmatched. The CDR3 is 16 residues long. The CDR3 DNA reads as TGTGCCAGCAGCGTAGGGGACAGGGGGCTCTCCTACGAGCAGTACTTC. Its translation is CASSVGDRGLSYEQYF.

The chain links TRBV5-1 to TRBJ1-1, with TRBD1 as a possible D gene (6 bases). CDR1 SGHRS and CDR2 YFSETQ come from the germline V gene. V lost 2 bases and J 1 base, leaving 9 bases between the germline ends. This CDR3 contains 14 residues. The CDR3 loop reads CASSFQGQNTEAFF. Written as DNA, the CDR3 is TGCGCCAGCAGCTTCCAGGGGCAGAACACTGAAGCTTTCTTT.

The chain recombines TRBV5-1 with TRBJ2-7; D perhaps matches TRBD1 (6 bases). The germline V gene has CDR1 SGHRS and CDR2 YFSETQ. CDR3 size: 14 residues. V lost 5 bases and J lost 2, with 14 bases in between. CDR3 sequence: CASSREGDTYEQYF. For the CDR3, the DNA is TGCGCCAGCAGTCGGGAAGGGGACACCTACGAGCAGTACTTC.

J is TRBJ1-5 and V is TRBV10-3, with TRBD1 as a possible D gene (6 bases). Germline-derived CDR1 and CDR2 are ENHRY and SYGVKD. The CDR3 extends over 16 amino acids. Trimming pared 3 bases from V and 0 bases from J, leaving 12 bases between. As DNA, the CDR3 is TGTGCCATCAGTGACCAGGGGAGCGGTAGCAATCAGCCCCAGCATTTT. Protein sequence: CAISDQGSGSNQPQHF.

The gene calls are TRBV28 and TRBJ2-5; possibly TRBD1 for D (7 bases). Trimming removed 5 bases from V and 1 base from J, with 17 bases in between. The CDR3 is 16 amino acids. CDR1 is MDHEN, CDR2 SYDVKM, per germline. CDR3: CASSPGGRGPQETQYF. In nucleotides, the CDR3 is TGTGCCAGCAGTCCAGGGGGGCGGGGCCCCCAAGAGACCCAGTACTTC.

In this sample, this clone turned up once. V gene TRBV13 combines with J gene TRBJ1-1, with 8 positions matching TRBD1. From germline, CDR1 is PRHDT and CDR2 FYEKMQ (reference sequence). V trimming: 4 bases; J trimming: 1 base; junction bases outside the gene matches: 5. This CDR3 is 15 amino acids long. The DNA for the CDR3 is TGTGCCAGCAGCTGGGGACAGGTAGGGAACACTGAAGCTTTCTTT. The encoded protein is CASSWGQVGNTEAFF.